Listed below are T cell receptor beta chains from one sample, sequenced in a study of identical twins. TCRdb reprocessed the 5' RACE reads via MiXCR and lists one record per CDR3 protein. The sample contains 400,000 to 550,000 distinct CDR3 sequences, approximately 24% of which appear only once. These same data were also listed under a study on T cells expressing NK-cell markers.

Specimen: CD4+ T cells sorted from blood. The receptors originated from a woman between 18 and 29 years old in good health. The CDR3 runs from the conserved cysteine through the conserved F or W. D genes are given only for firm matches. Only part of the rows carry a size: once, few, many, or a class if the clone is expanded.

>TRBV11-2|TRBJ2-5|NA|NA
TGTGCCAGCAGCTTAGAGGGTACGCAGACCCAGTACTTC
CASSLEGTQTQYF
>TRBV24-1|TRBJ2-3|NA|few
TGTGCCACCAGCACACCTACTAGCACAGATACGCAGTATTTT
CATSTPTSTDTQYF
>TRBV5-6|TRBJ2-1|NA|few
TGTGCCAGCAGCGCGACAGAGAAGTACAATGAGCAGTTCTTC
CASSATEKYNEQFF
>TRBV2|TRBJ2-1|TRBD2|NA
TGTGCCAGCAGGGGACTAAAAGCTCGTGAGCAGTTCTTC
CASRGLKAREQFF
>TRBV6-5|TRBJ1-5|NA|NA
TGTGCCAGCAGTTACGGACCATATAGCAATCAGCCCCAGCATTTT
CASSYGPYSNQPQHF
>TRBV7-9|TRBJ2-1|NA|NA
TGTGCCAGCAGCTTAGATGGTGGCTGGATTAAAGAGCAGTTCTTC
CASSLDGGWIKEQFF
>TRBV28|TRBJ1-2|NA|few
TGTGCCAGCAGGGGGAGGGGGGACTCCTATGGCTACACCTTC
CASRGRGDSYGYTF
>TRBV7-9|TRBJ1-4|NA|few
TGTGCCAGCAGCTTAAGCTGGGAAAAACTGTTTTTT
CASSLSWEKLFF
>TRBV4-3|TRBJ1-2|NA|NA
TGCGCCAGCAGCCAAGGGCAGGACAACTATGGCTACACCTTC
CASSQGQDNYGYTF
>TRBV12-3/TRBV12-4|TRBJ2-4|NA|few
TGTGCCAGCAGTTTTGGATTCGTTCAGTACTTC
CASSFGFVQYF
>TRBV7-9|TRBJ1-2|TRBD1|few
TGTGCCAGCAGCCCCCAGGGACAGGGGGCTTCTGGCTACACCTTC
CASSPQGQGASGYTF
>TRBV25-1|TRBJ2-7|NA|few
TGTGCCAGCAGTACCAGGGCCCACTACGAGCAGTACTTC
CASSTRAHYEQYF
>TRBV2|TRBJ2-5|NA|NA
TGTGCCAGCACCGATCCACTAGGCACTTTGGAGACCCAGTACTTC
CASTDPLGTLETQYF
>TRBV3-1|TRBJ2-1|NA|NA
TGTGCCAGCAGCCAAGATAGGGTAGCGGCCTACAATGAGCAGTTCTTC
CASSQDRVAAYNEQFF
>TRBV20-1|TRBJ1-1|NA|NA
TGCAGTGCTCGAGAGATAAACACTGAAGCTTTCTTT
CSAREINTEAFF
>TRBV12-3/TRBV12-4|TRBJ1-5|NA|NA
TGTGCCAGCAGTTCCCTCCTGGGGCAGCCCCAGCATTTT
CASSSLLGQPQHF
>TRBV2|TRBJ2-4|TRBD2|NA
TGTGCCAGCAGCGCCCTAGCGGGAGGGCCTGCAATGTACTTC
CASSALAGGPAMYF
>TRBV12-3/TRBV12-4|TRBJ2-1|TRBD2|NA
TGTGCCAGCCGTAGAGGTGGCGGGGGAGGGAATGAGCAGTTCTTC
CASRRGGGGGNEQFF
>TRBV10-1|TRBJ2-1|TRBD1|NA
TGCGCCAGCAGCGCCGGGACAGGGGCACGCTCCTACAATGAGCAGTTCTTC
CASSAGTGARSYNEQFF
>TRBV12-3/TRBV12-4|TRBJ1-6|NA|NA
TGTGCCAGCAGTTTAAAAAGGGTTCTTTATTCACCCCTCCACTTT
CASSLKRVLYSPLHF
>TRBV6-1|TRBJ2-1|NA|NA
TGTGCCAGCAGTACCCAAGCGGGCTCCTACAATGAGCAGTTCTTC
CASSTQAGSYNEQFF
>TRBV6-4|TRBJ1-5|NA|NA
TGTGCCAGCAGTGGGAAACTAACCAGGCAGCCCCAGCATTTT
CASSGKLTRQPQHF
>TRBV20-1|TRBJ2-5|NA|NA
TGCAGTGCTAGTCGAGGGGGGAGTTTGGAGACCCAGTACTTC
CSASRGGSLETQYF
>TRBV6-1|TRBJ2-5|NA|few
TGTGCCAGCAGTGAAGGGTGGAGGTTCGCCCAAGAGACCCAGTACTTC
CASSEGWRFAQETQYF
>TRBV5-1|TRBJ1-1|TRBD1|NA
TGCGCCAGCAGCTTGTTCCTGACAGGGGGAACTGAAGCTTTCTTT
CASSLFLTGGTEAFF
>TRBV5-6|TRBJ2-2|TRBD1|few
TGTGCCAGCAGCTCCAAACGGACAGGTCGGACCGGGGAGCTGTTTTTT
CASSSKRTGRTGELFF
>TRBV4-3|TRBJ2-1|NA|NA
TGCGCCAGCAGCCACGGGGGCAGGTACAATGAGCAGTTCTTC
CASSHGGRYNEQFF
>TRBV4-3|TRBJ1-1|TRBD1|NA
TGCGCCAGCAGCCCACAACCGGAGGACAGGGGATTCAGTGAAGCTTTCTTT
CASSPQPEDRGFSEAFF
>TRBV20-1|TRBJ2-1|TRBD2|NA
TGCAGTGCTAGTAGGTCGGGGGTAGCGGGAGGCGATGAGCAGTTCTTC
CSASRSGVAGGDEQFF
>TRBV12-3/TRBV12-4|TRBJ1-3|NA|NA
TGTGCCAGCAGTTTCGGGGGATCTGGAAACACCATATATTTT
CASSFGGSGNTIYF
>TRBV5-1|TRBJ2-2|NA|NA
TGCGCCAGCAGCTTGGCGGGCAGGGCCATGAACACCGGGGAGCTGTTTTTT
CASSLAGRAMNTGELFF
>TRBV30|TRBJ1-1|NA|once
TGTGCCTGGACTCTGACCTACTCAACTGAAGCTTTCTTT
CAWTLTYSTEAFF